The rows below give T cell receptor beta chains drawn from one sample of a study of early T cells in non-severe SARS-CoV-2 infection. One entry per CDR3 protein, called by TCRdb with MiXCR from the 5' RACE reads. The sample records just over 80,000 distinct CDR3 sequences, about an eighth being singletons. The sequencing sample was made of whole blood. Every receptor here comes from an adult who was a healthcare worker with PCR-confirmed SARS-CoV-2 infection or an uninfected control (not recorded which). CDR3s include the opening cysteine and the closing phenylalanine or tryptophan. The order of the fields is D gene, V gene, CDR3 protein. The D gene is left open where the match is weak.

d_call: .; v_call: TRBV5-1; cdr3_aa: CASSLGGLEEQYF
d_call: TRBD2; v_call: TRBV6-5; cdr3_aa: CASSYSGGGQDTQYF
d_call: .; v_call: TRBV20-1; cdr3_aa: CSAGGLQFF
d_call: .; v_call: TRBV4-2; cdr3_aa: CASSQDLRNPEQFF
d_call: .; v_call: TRBV29-1; cdr3_aa: CSVGKGEYGYTF
d_call: .; v_call: TRBV6-5; cdr3_aa: CASSVQNMNTEAFF
d_call: TRBD1; v_call: TRBV18; cdr3_aa: CASSLGQGAGGANVLTF
d_call: TRBD1; v_call: TRBV19; cdr3_aa: CASRLPGTDNTEAFF
d_call: TRBD1; v_call: TRBV13; cdr3_aa: CASSLDATGEKWTEAFF
d_call: TRBD1; v_call: TRBV19; cdr3_aa: CASRFGQGAGQPQHF
d_call: .; v_call: TRBV7-2; cdr3_aa: CASSSAPGLPLHF
d_call: .; v_call: TRBV20-1; cdr3_aa: CSARAPDRSTEAFF
d_call: .; v_call: TRBV14; cdr3_aa: CASSQEPQSYNEQFF
d_call: .; v_call: TRBV3-1; cdr3_aa: CASSPSQAPNQPQHF
d_call: TRBD1; v_call: TRBV20-1; cdr3_aa: CSAPVYAGTVSTEAFF
d_call: TRBD2; v_call: TRBV18; cdr3_aa: CASSLAAGDDTQYF
d_call: .; v_call: TRBV18; cdr3_aa: CASSPGLTNTGELFF
d_call: .; v_call: TRBV14; cdr3_aa: CASSHRWGDTQYF
d_call: TRBD2; v_call: TRBV20-1; cdr3_aa: CSAPASGGRVEQFF
d_call: TRBD1; v_call: TRBV5-5; cdr3_aa: CASSPGQGHLVDTF
d_call: .; v_call: TRBV5-1; cdr3_aa: CASSEETGPGEETQYF
d_call: .; v_call: TRBV6-1; cdr3_aa: CASLTRNGETQYF
d_call: .; v_call: TRBV5-1; cdr3_aa: CASSVGTMNTEAFF
d_call: .; v_call: TRBV20-1; cdr3_aa: CSARGGPGQPQHF
d_call: .; v_call: TRBV28; cdr3_aa: CASSLWAPYEQYF
d_call: .; v_call: TRBV29-1; cdr3_aa: CSVVGGIQGFAEAFF
d_call: TRBD2; v_call: TRBV6-7; cdr3_aa: CASSQGTSPAGELFF
d_call: .; v_call: TRBV7-2; cdr3_aa: CASSLVASDSTDTQYF
d_call: TRBD2; v_call: TRBV5-4; cdr3_aa: CASSSILAGGFYNEQFF
d_call: .; v_call: TRBV7-9; cdr3_aa: CASSQAEQSYGYTF
d_call: .; v_call: TRBV9; cdr3_aa: CASSVGKGYSYNEQFF
d_call: .; v_call: TRBV7-2; cdr3_aa: CASSSKKGTEAFF
d_call: .; v_call: TRBV4-3; cdr3_aa: CASSQDRGVIYGYTF
d_call: .; v_call: TRBV18; cdr3_aa: CASSPGTPGYEQYF
d_call: .; v_call: TRBV6-2/TRBV6-3; cdr3_aa: CASSYSTSEQFF
d_call: .; v_call: TRBV7-2; cdr3_aa: CASSVLATSTDTQYF
d_call: .; v_call: TRBV6-5; cdr3_aa: CASSPYRGNQPQHF
d_call: TRBD2; v_call: TRBV3-1; cdr3_aa: CASSQAGGGYNEQFF
d_call: TRBD1; v_call: TRBV18; cdr3_aa: CASSPPGQGNIQYF
d_call: TRBD1; v_call: TRBV6-1; cdr3_aa: CASTGGQIGNQPQHF
d_call: TRBD1; v_call: TRBV7-9; cdr3_aa: CASSPNRQGWTEAFF
d_call: .; v_call: TRBV27; cdr3_aa: CASSSNRFRGMNTEAFF